The source of this T cell receptor (beta chain) is a study of spatial heterogeneity in lung cancer. Across the study: The mean occurrence of each unique TCR and UMI combination in raw reads exceeded eight.

Time point meaning: sample taken at primary tumor resection. Whole RNA came from tumor, nontumor lung or frozen PBMC and was sequenced without being sorted. Samples came from about 72 TRACERx patients with untreated early-stage lung cancer. The V gene lost 5 bases and the J gene lost 0 bases, with 21 bases spanning the gap. This CDR3 comprises 18 residues. The germline gives CDR1 LNHDA, CDR2 SQIVND (reference sequence). Each molecule of TCR cDNA was tagged with one unique molecular identifier. From the 5' RACE reads, TCRdb called clonotypes with MiXCR, one entry per CDR3 protein. The sample includes around 74,000 distinct CDR3 sequences, roughly 13% seen only once; the top ten take 5.5% to 7.5%. This clonotype occurred many times.

The source was PBMCs, collected at surgery. The clonotype was recovered from a male donor with early-stage non-small cell lung cancer. The chain is built from TRBV19 and TRBJ2-3; possibly TRBD1 for D (6 bases). CDR3 DNA sequence: TGTGCCAGTAGTGCCAAATACAGGGCTGAAACTAGCACAGATACGCAGTATTTT. Translating it yields CASSAKYRAETSTDTQYF.